This T cell receptor (beta chain) was sequenced during a study of response to subunit inactivated influenza vaccine. TCRdb itself ran the RT-PCR reads through MiXCR, one entry per CDR3 protein. There are about 480,000 distinct CDR3 sequences in the sample; 13% occur only once, and around 13% lies in the top ten. This CDR3 is 15 amino acids long. Trimming removed 0 bases from V and 2 bases from J, with 9 bases in between. CDR1 is SGDLS, CDR2 YYNGEE, per germline. Many counts were recorded for this clonotype. The chain employs TRBV9 and TRBJ2-1; possible D gene TRBD2, 7 bases. This TCR came from a middle-aged man who received an inactivated influenza vaccine. This material consisted of PBMCs from blood, taken roughly 47 days after vaccination. The CDR3, as DNA: TGTGCCAGCAGCGTAGTGGGGGGGCCCTACAATGAGCAGTTCTTC. Protein: CASSVVGGPYNEQFF.